The 19 T cell receptor beta chains below come from one sample, sequenced in a study of CD8+CD57+ T cells in acquired aplastic anemia. Genomic DNA served as template for TCR beta VDJ and CDR3 profiling. TCRdb used MiXCR to reprocess the reads, holding one entry per CDR3 protein. The sample contains roughly 290,000 distinct CDR3 sequences, under 65% of which appear only once. Patients sequenced had flow cytometry evidence of CD8+CD57+ cell expansion. The sample was sorted CD4+, CD8+, or CD8+CD57+ T cells (not recorded which) from PBMCs. These TCRs come from a human donor with aplastic anemia.

This clonotype showed up many times. The V call is TRBV20-1, the J call TRBJ1-5; no reliable D call. Deletions cut 3 bases from V and 7 bases from J, with 13 bases between. The length of the CDR3 is 13 residues. Germline V gene sequence: CDR1 DFQATT, CDR2 SNEGSKA (reference sequence). The CDR3 region has the DNA TGCAGTGCTAGCCTTGGGGTAGGGCAGCCCCAGCATTTT. Translation: CSASLGVGQPQHF.

The chain recombines TRBV7-2 with TRBJ2-3, with 7 bases identical to TRBD2. V trimming: 2 bases; J trimming: 2 bases; junction bases outside the gene matches: 4. Germline lookup yields CDR1 SGHTA and CDR2 FQGNSA. The CDR3 has 15 residues. The CDR3 DNA is TGTGCCAGCAGCTTAAGTCGGGAGGTCACAGATACGCAGTATTTT. Protein sequence: CASSLSREVTDTQYF.

The CDR3 here is CASSQEEEGRKQYF. The CDR3 region has the DNA TGCGCCAGCAGCCAAGAGGAAGAGGGCCGAAAGCAGTACTTC. This chain links TRBV4-3 with TRBJ2-7; TRBD2 might be the D (5 bases). The CDR3 has 14 residues. CDR1 LGHNA and CDR2 YSLEER come from the germline V gene. The V end was cut by 0 bases, the J end by 8 bases, with 14 bases between.

This clonotype came up many times. The rearrangement uses TRBV12-3 or TRBV12-4 and TRBJ2-1, with 7 bases matching TRBD1. Losses at the gene ends were 6 bases for V and 12 bases for J; bases not matched to a gene: 14. The CDR3 extends over 14 amino acids. The CDR3 loop reads CASSPTYRGSGQFF. The CDR3 region has the DNA TGTGCCAGCAGCCCGACCTACAGGGGAAGTGGGCAGTTCTTC.

The rearrangement links TRBV10-3 to TRBJ1-2; TRBD1 matches at 7 bases. In germline, CDR1 is ENHRY, CDR2 SYGVKD. CDR3 length: 15 residues. Trimming at V came to 0 bases and at J to 0 bases, leaving 1 base not matched to a gene. The DNA of the CDR3 is TGTGCCATCAGTGAGTCGGACAGGCCTAACTATGGCTACACCTTC. Its translation: CAISESDRPNYGYTF.

This clonotype was observed many times. CDR3 region: CASRRGGQAVVYQPQHF. In DNA, the CDR3 is TGCGCCAGCCGCAGGGGAGGGCAGGCCGTGGTTTATCAGCCCCAGCATTTT. J is TRBJ1-5 and V is TRBV10-2; D is possibly TRBD1 (6 bases). CDR3 length equals 17 residues. Germline values: CDR1 WSHSY, CDR2 SAAADI. V was shortened by 8 bases and J by 5 bases, with 25 bases between the two germline ends.

This clonotype was detected many times. The chain carries TRBV3-1 and TRBJ1-1; D might be TRBD1 (5 bases). V was clipped by 1 base and J by 4 bases, with 13 bases between them. The CDR3 spans 15 residues. Per germline, CDR1 LGHDT and CDR2 YNNKEL (reference sequence). Written as DNA, the CDR3 is TGTGCCAGCAGCCAAGGGACATTTACGGGCACTGAAGCTTTCTTT. Translation gives CASSQGTFTGTEAFF.

The rearrangement links TRBV2 to TRBJ1-1; weak D call: TRBD1 (5 bases). Germline lookup yields CDR1 SNHLY and CDR2 FYNNEI. The CDR3 has 14 amino acids. The germline V and J ends were trimmed by 9 bases and 0 bases, with 14 bases remaining between them. CDR3 in amino acids: CASQLRGMNTEAFF. The DNA of the CDR3 is TGTGCCAGTCAGCTAAGGGGCATGAACACTGAAGCTTTCTTT.

The CDR3 is CASSLRVDAEAFF. The CDR3 DNA is TGTGCCAGCAGTTTACGGGTTGACGCTGAAGCTTTCTTT. This chain connects TRBV2 to TRBJ1-1; D remains ambiguous. The ends were cut back, 5 bases at V and 6 bases at J, with 13 bases in the middle. The germline V gene has CDR1 SNHLY and CDR2 FYNNEI. This CDR3 region has 13 residues.

This clonotype was detected ten times or more. V and J are TRBV6-1 and TRBJ1-6, with D hard to call. Trimming removed 0 bases at V and 9 bases at J, with 9 bases between. Germline loops: CDR1 MNHNS, CDR2 SASEGT. This CDR3 region has 14 residues. The CDR3 DNA reads as TGTGCCAGCAGTGAAGCGCCTCCTCGTTCACCCCTCCACTTT. Protein: CASSEAPPRSPLHF.

This clonotype was observed many times. J is TRBJ1-4 and V is TRBV6-1; D may be TRBD1 (5 bases). Trimming stripped 2 bases from V and 3 bases from J, with 13 bases between. The CDR3 consists of 16 residues. Germline V lookup: CDR1 MNHNS, CDR2 SASEGT. Here the CDR3 DNA reads TGTGCCAGCAGTGAAATTCGGGGGTTCGCTAATGAAAAACTGTTTTTT. Protein sequence: CASSEIRGFANEKLFF.

This chain connects TRBV20-1 to TRBJ2-7, with TRBD2 identical over 8 bases. This CDR3 spans 15 amino acids. V dropped 0 bases and J dropped 3; count of bases not matched to a gene: 7. Germline V gene data show CDR1 as DFQATT and CDR2 as SNEGSKA (reference sequence). The CDR3 loop is CSARELADPSYEQYF. The CDR3 DNA follows: TGCAGTGCTAGAGAACTAGCGGACCCGAGCTACGAGCAGTACTTC.

The chain recombines TRBV29-1 with TRBJ2-2; no clear D. CDR1 is SQVTM, CDR2 ANQGSEA, per germline. The CDR3 is 13 amino acids. V gave up 5 bases and J gave up 2 bases, with 9 bases separating them. The CDR3 loop is CSVPGPNTGELFF. DNA of the CDR3: TGCAGCGTTCCGGGTCCCAACACCGGGGAGCTGTTTTTT.

This clonotype was seen a single time. Since no conserved phenylalanine or tryptophan closes the CDR3, a read error is the likely cause. This chain connects TRBV19 to TRBJ1-1, with 7 bases that match TRBD1. V lost 9 bases to trimming and J lost 3 bases; unmatched junction nucleotides: 7. CDR1 and CDR2 (germline): LNHDA, SQIVND (reference sequence). This CDR3 region has 13 residues. This CDR3 is CASKDRVDTEAFL. The CDR3 bases are TGTGCCAGCAAAGACAGGGTTGACACTGAAGCTTTCCTT.

This clonotype was recorded many times. This rearrangement joins TRBV9 to TRBJ2-7; D is uncertain. There are 14 residues in the CDR3. Trimming removed 0 bases from V and 7 bases from J, with 14 bases in between. The germline gives CDR1 SGDLS, CDR2 YYNGEE. CDR3 loop: CASSVVPSAGEQYF. The DNA for the CDR3 is TGTGCCAGCAGCGTAGTCCCTTCCGCTGGAGAGCAGTACTTC.

V and J are TRBV29-1 and TRBJ2-7; TRBD1 aligns across 7 bases. The ends lost 6 bases at V and 5 bases at J; junction bases unmatched: 7. CDR3 size: 12 residues. In germline, CDR1 is SQVTM, CDR2 ANQGSEA. The chain's CDR3 is CSVVVGGDEQYF. The CDR3 DNA reads TGCAGCGTAGTAGTAGGGGGCGACGAGCAGTACTTC.

The chain recombines TRBV7-2 with TRBJ2-7; 9 bases match TRBD2. Losses at the gene ends were 6 bases for V and 0 bases for J; bases not matched to a gene: 6. The CDR3 contains 15 residues. The germline CDR1 and CDR2 sequences are SGHTA and FQGNSA. This chain's CDR3 is CASSYGGRGSYEQYF. CDR3 nucleotide sequence: TGTGCCAGCAGTTACGGCGGGAGGGGCTCCTACGAGCAGTACTTC.

This clonotype was seen once. This rearrangement joins TRBV15 to TRBJ2-1; TRBD2 matches at 12 bases. Germline CDR1 and CDR2: LNHNV and YYDKDF (reference sequence). V gave up 6 bases and J gave up 2 bases; unmatched junction bases: 5. The CDR3 sequence is 16 residues long. The CDR3 region is CATSESSGGAYNEQFF. DNA of the CDR3: TGTGCCACCAGTGAGTCTAGCGGGGGGGCCTACAATGAGCAGTTCTTC.

This clonotype has a count of ten or more. This chain connects TRBV9 to TRBJ1-3, with 7 bases lining up with TRBD1. Trimming cost V 3 bases and J 0 bases; bases outside gene matches: 6. The CDR3 has 16 residues. The germline V gene has CDR1 SGDLS and CDR2 YYNGEE. CDR3 DNA sequence: TGTGCCAGCAGCGCCCGGGACAGTCGCTCTGGAAACACCATATATTTT. Its translation: CASSARDSRSGNTIYF.